This TCR beta chain was sequenced for a study of blood T cell repertoires in COVID-19. Study-wide context: Donors in the United States, Italy and Spain gave samples during acute or convalescent COVID-19.

Original analysis: Researchers report that nucleated cell counts were estimated from reference gene primer amplification. Clones were sequenced by immunoSEQ multiplex PCR, and TCRdb holds only the in-frame ones, with some missing. That table furnishes V, J and clone size, whereas the DNA furnished D and trimming. The sample lists about 180,000 clones; about four fifths were seen once. This CDR3 comprises 16 residues. J gave up 5 bases and V 2 bases, and 6 bases lay outside the gene matches. The germline CDR1 and CDR2 sequences are SNHLY and FYNNEI. This TCR was recovered from a man in his 70s with active or convalescent COVID-19. The V gene is TRBV2, the J gene TRBJ2-3; the match to TRBD2 covers 11 bases. Sequenced: peripheral blood. CDR3: CASSELRLAGRDTQYF. The CDR3 DNA is TGTGCCAGCAGTGAATTGAGACTAGCGGGGAGAGATACGCAGTATTTT.